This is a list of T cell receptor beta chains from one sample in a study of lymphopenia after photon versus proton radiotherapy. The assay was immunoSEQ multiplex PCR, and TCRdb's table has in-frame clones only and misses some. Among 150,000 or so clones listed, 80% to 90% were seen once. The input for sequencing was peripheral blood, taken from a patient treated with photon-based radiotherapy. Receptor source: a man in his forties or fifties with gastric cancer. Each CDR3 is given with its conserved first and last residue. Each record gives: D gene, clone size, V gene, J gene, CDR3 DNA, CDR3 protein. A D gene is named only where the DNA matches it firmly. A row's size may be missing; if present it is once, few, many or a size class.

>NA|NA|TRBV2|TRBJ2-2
TGTGCCAGTAGAAGGGACACTAGTACCGGGGAGCTGTTTTTT
CASRRDTSTGELFF
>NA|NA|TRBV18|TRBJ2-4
TGTGCCAGCTCACGGGGAGAGCGGGCCCATTTGCTAGCCAAAAACATTCAGTACTTC
CASSRGERAHLLAKNIQYF
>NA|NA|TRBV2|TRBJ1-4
TGTGCCAGCGGCGGGGGGGATGCTGGAAAACTGTTTTTT
CASGGGDAGKLFF
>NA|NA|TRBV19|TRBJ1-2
TGTGCCAGTAGTATGCTTGAGAACTATGGCTACACCTTC
CASSMLENYGYTF
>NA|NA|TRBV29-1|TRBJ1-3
TGCAGCGCGACAGGTTACGCTGGAAACACCATATATTTT
CSATGYAGNTIYF
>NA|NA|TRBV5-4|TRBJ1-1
TGTGCCAGCAGCCCCCGGTATAAGGGAAACACTGAAGCTTTCTTT
CASSPRYKGNTEAFF
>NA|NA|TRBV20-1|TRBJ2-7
TGCAGTGCTAGACAGGGCTACGAGCAGTACTTC
CSARQGYEQYF
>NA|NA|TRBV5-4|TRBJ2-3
TGTGCCAGCAGCTCACGCTGGGACTGGGGGCAGTATTTT
CASSSRWDWGQYF
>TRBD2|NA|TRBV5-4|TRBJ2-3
TGTGCCAGCAGCGCGACTAGCGTAGGTGAGAATACGCAGTATTTT
CASSATSVGENTQYF
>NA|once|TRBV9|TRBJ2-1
TGTGCCAGCAGCGTAGGAGTGGGGGGTGAGCAGTTCTTC
CASSVGVGGEQFF
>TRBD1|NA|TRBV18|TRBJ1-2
TGTGCCAGCTCATCGGGACAGATCAACTATGGCTACACCTTC
CASSSGQINYGYTF
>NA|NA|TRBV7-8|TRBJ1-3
TGTGCCAGCAGCTTAGCGCCAGGGGCTTCTGGAAACACCATATATTTT
CASSLAPGASGNTIYF
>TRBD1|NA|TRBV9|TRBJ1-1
TGTGCCAGCAGCCCGGGGGACAGCCGGAACACTGAAGCTTTCTTT
CASSPGDSRNTEAFF
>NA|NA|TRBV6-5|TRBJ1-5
TGTGCCAGCAGTCCCCAGGGGAATCAGCCCCAGCATTTT
CASSPQGNQPQHF
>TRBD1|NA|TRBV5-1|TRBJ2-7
TGCGCCAGCAGCTTTTTTGGGCAGGGGGCGAAGAACGAGCAGTACTTC
CASSFFGQGAKNEQYF
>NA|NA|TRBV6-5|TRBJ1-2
TGTGCCAGCAGATACGACAAGTCTAACTATGGCTACACCTTC
CASRYDKSNYGYTF
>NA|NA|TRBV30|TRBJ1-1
TGTGCCTGGAGGTGGGGGGGGAGCACTGAAGCTTTCTTT
CAWRWGGSTEAFF
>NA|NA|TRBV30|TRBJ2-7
TGTGCCTGGGGGGGCAGGGAAGCCGGCGAGCAGTACTTC
CAWGGREAGEQYF
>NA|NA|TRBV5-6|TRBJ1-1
TGTGCCAGCAGCTTGGCTAGGGGCGGCGGTACTGAAGCTTTCTTT
CASSLARGGGTEAFF
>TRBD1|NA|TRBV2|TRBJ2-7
TGTGCCAGCTCCCCGGACAGGGTCTCCTACGAGCAGTACTTC
CASSPDRVSYEQYF
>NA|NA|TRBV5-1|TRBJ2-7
TGCGCCAGCAGCTTGGATGGCGGGGACTACGAGCAGTACTTC
CASSLDGGDYEQYF
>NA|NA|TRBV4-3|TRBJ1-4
TGCGCCAGCAGCCAGGGGGCCGGGGCTAATGAAAAACTGTTTTTT
CASSQGAGANEKLFF
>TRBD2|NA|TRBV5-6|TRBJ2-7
TGTGCCAGCAGCTTGGCCTGGAAGCGGGAGGGCCGCGAGCAGTACTTC
CASSLAWKREGREQYF
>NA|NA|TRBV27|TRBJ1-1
TGTGCCAGCAGTTTATCGAAAAAAGACACTGAAGCTTTCTTT
CASSLSKKDTEAFF
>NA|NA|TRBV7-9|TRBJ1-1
TGTGCCAGCAGCTTGACAGACACTGAAGCTTTCTTT
CASSLTDTEAFF
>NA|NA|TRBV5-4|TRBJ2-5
TGTGCCAGCAGCCGTGACCCGAGGGAGACCCAGTACTTC
CASSRDPRETQYF
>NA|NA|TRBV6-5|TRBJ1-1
TGTGCCAGCAGTTACTCGAGGGTCGACACTGAAGCTTTCTTT
CASSYSRVDTEAFF
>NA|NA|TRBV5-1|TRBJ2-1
TGCGCCAGCAGCCCCGGACAGCCCGCAAGGAATGAGCAGTTCTTC
CASSPGQPARNEQFF
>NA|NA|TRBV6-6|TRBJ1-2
TGTGCCAGCTCTGACCTAGGGACTGCCCCTCGGGGCTACACCTTC
CASSDLGTAPRGYTF
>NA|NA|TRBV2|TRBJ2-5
TGTGCCACGGGATCACAGGGAATCAGGGAGACCCAGTACTTC
CATGSQGIRETQYF
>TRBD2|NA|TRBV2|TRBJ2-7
TGTGCCAGCAGTGGGGAGCGGGGGACCTACGAGCAGTACTTC
CASSGERGTYEQYF
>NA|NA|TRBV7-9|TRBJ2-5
TGTGCCAGCAAGCCCACGACAGCTCAAGAGACCCAGTACTTC
CASKPTTAQETQYF
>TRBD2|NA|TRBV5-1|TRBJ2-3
TGCGCCAGCAGCTTGATCGTAGCGGGAGAGGGTACGCAGTATTTT
CASSLIVAGEGTQYF
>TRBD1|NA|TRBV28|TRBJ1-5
TGTGCCAGCAGTCTCGGACAGGGCCATAGCAATCAGCCCCAGCATTTT
CASSLGQGHSNQPQHF
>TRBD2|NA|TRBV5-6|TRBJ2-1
TGTGCCAGCAGCATCGGACTAGCGGCCTACAATGAGCAGTTCTTC
CASSIGLAAYNEQFF
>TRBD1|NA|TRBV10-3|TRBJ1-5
TGTGCCATCAGCGGGACAGGCCCCAATCAGCCCCAGCATTTT
CAISGTGPNQPQHF
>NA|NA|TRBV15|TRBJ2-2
TGTGCCACCAGCAGAGATCCGGCCCTGGTCGGGGAGCTGTTTTTT
CATSRDPALVGELFF
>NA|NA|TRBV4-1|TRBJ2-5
TGCGCCAGCAGCCAAGACCCTGTGGGATGGACCATCCTATCAGGTTTTGAAGAGACCCAGTACTTC
CASSQDPVGWTILSGFEETQYF
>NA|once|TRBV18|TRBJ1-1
TGTGCCAGCTCACCACAACAGGGTAGCACTGAAGCTTTCTTT
CASSPQQGSTEAFF
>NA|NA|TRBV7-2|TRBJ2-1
TGTGCCAGCCAATTCGGCCCGGTCGATAGGGAGCAGTTCTTC
CASQFGPVDREQFF
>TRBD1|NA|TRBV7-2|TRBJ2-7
TGTGCCAGCAGCTCGACAGGGGGTAGCAACAAGCAGTACTTC
CASSSTGGSNKQYF
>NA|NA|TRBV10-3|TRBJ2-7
TGTGCCATCAATTCCGGGACGGTGTACGAGCAGTACTTC
CAINSGTVYEQYF
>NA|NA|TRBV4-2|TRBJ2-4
TGTGCCAGCAGCCAAGACGACAGTATAGCCAAAAACATTCAGTACTTC
CASSQDDSIAKNIQYF
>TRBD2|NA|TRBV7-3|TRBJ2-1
TGTGCCAGCAGCTATAGCGGGAGGGGCAATGAGCAGTTCTTC
CASSYSGRGNEQFF
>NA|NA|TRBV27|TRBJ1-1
TGTGCCAGCAAAATGGTGGGGAACACTGAAGCTTTCTTT
CASKMVGNTEAFF
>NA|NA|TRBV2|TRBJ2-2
TGTGCCAGCAGTGACCGGGGCACCGGGGAGCTGTTTTTT
CASSDRGTGELFF
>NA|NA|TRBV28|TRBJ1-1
TGTGCCAGCAGTCCCGCTTGGGGCACTGAAGCTTTCTTT
CASSPAWGTEAFF
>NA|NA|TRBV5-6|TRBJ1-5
TGTGCCAGCAGCTTGTCCAGGGTATTAAGCAATCAGCCCCAGCATTTT
CASSLSRVLSNQPQHF
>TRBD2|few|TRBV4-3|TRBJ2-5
TGCGCCAGCAGCCAAGACGCGGGGGGGGAGACCCAGTACTTC
CASSQDAGGETQYF
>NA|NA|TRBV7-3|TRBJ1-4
TGTGCCAGCAGCCCCGTGGGAACCAAGGGGGAAAAACTGTTTTTT
CASSPVGTKGEKLFF
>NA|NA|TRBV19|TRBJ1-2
TGTGCCACCCAAAGCGACAGCATCGCAGGCTACACCTTC
CATQSDSIAGYTF
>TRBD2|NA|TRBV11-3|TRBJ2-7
TGTGCCAGCAGCTTCCTAGCGGGAGGCGAGCAGTACTTC
CASSFLAGGEQYF